This T cell receptor beta chain was documented in a study of OX40 agonist ivuxolimab in advanced cancers. With respect to the entire study: Ivuxolimab, which targeted the costimulatory receptor OX40 (CD134), was an agonistic, fully human IgG2 monoclonal antibody. Partial responses occurred in three dose-escalation patients, of whom one had hepatocellular carcinoma and two had cutaneous melanoma. Prior anti-PD-1, anti-PD-L1 or anti-CTLA-4 therapy was permitted, and roughly two fifths of dose-escalation patients had received checkpoint inhibitors. Of the roughly 52 dose-escalation patients, hepatocellular carcinoma was present in about 20, melanoma in roughly 15, renal cell carcinoma in 9 and head and neck cancer in 9. In the dose-escalation cohort, more than 80% of patients were male, and the mean age was approximately 60 years with a range of roughly 20 to 85. Peripheral TCRbeta sequencing was intended to test whether TCR sequence diversity was altered and clonal T-cell expansion was caused by ivuxolimab. Intravenous ivuxolimab was administered to patients every 2 weeks at six dose levels: 0.01, 0.1, 0.3, 1.5, 3 and 10 mg/kg. The paper covers the monotherapy dose-escalation part of the phase I ivuxolimab trial, which included N = 52 patients. The research as a whole found: At doses of 0.1 to 3.0 mg/kg, clonal expansion of both CD4+ and CD8+ T cells in blood was seen between baseline and week 6. Low levels of normalized T-cell clonal expansion were also seen in some patients who did not respond. In the 0.1-3.0 mg/kg groups, partial responders had among the lowest normalized peripheral clonal expansion, particularly in CD8+ T cells. On average, CD8+ T cells showed more expanded clones than CD4+ T cells after ivuxolimab. The antigen specificity of the clonally expanded peripheral T cells was not determined.

Reading from cysteine to phenylalanine, the CDR3 counts 16 amino acids. Only the CDR3 DNA stays, 48 bases, in frame from base 1. CDR1 and CDR2 were assigned from the germline V gene (reference sequence) as PRHDT and FYEKMQ. V ends up 0 bases short and J 4 bases short, with an unmatched junction base count of 5. The trial excluded patients who had a history of autoimmune disease or were on systemic immunosuppression. Peripheral blood for TCR sequencing was collected from all dose cohorts at baseline, on cycle 4 day 1, and on cycle 7 day 1. The samples were drawn from a first-in-human, open-label, multicenter phase I dose-escalation trial of ivuxolimab. Adults with locally advanced or metastatic melanoma, renal cell carcinoma, hepatocellular carcinoma or head and neck squamous cell carcinoma were enrolled in the trial. CD4+ and CD8+ T cells were sorted separately from peripheral blood before TCR sequencing.

Notes on this clone: The target of this receptor is not known. The record has no base qualities; no much larger clone is one base away. Different DNA sequences within this sample yield the same CDR3.

For sequencing of the TCRbeta CDR3 region, genomic DNA was extracted from the sorted cells. TCRbeta CDR3 regions were sequenced using the immunoSEQ Assay. In TCRdb, the immuneACCESS table is reduced to in-frame sequences with V and J assigned. These tables do not hold every clone; where another copy was compared, an unresolved V gene accounts for under half, and the others remain unexplained. In all, the sample holds about 70,000 clones, and about 91% of those were seen once. Of the sample, approximately 2.1% falls within the top ten clones. Specimen: CD4+ or CD8+ T cells sorted from blood, collected in a trial of the OX40 agonist ivuxolimab. The sequence links TRBV13 to TRBJ2-1; TRBD2 agrees with 8 junctional bases. This receptor was identified in an adult with an advanced solid tumor such as melanoma, head and neck, liver or kidney cancer. The CDR3: CASSLGPGGRYNEQFF. The nucleotide sequence is TGTGCCAGCAGCTTAGGTCCGGGGGGGCGGTACAATGAGCAGTTCTTC.